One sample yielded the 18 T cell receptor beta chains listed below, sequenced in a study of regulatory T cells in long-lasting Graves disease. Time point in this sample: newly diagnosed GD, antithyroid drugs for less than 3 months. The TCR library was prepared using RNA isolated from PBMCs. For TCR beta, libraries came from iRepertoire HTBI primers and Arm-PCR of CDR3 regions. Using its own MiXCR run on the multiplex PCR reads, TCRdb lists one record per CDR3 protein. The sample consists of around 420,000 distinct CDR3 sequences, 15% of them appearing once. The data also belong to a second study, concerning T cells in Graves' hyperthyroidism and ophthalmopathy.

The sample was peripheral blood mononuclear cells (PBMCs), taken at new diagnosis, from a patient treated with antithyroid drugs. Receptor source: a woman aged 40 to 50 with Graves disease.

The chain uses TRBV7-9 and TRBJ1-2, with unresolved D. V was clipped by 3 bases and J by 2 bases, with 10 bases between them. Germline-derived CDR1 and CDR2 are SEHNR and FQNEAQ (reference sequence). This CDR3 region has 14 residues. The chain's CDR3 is CASSLADFNYGYTF. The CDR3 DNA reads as TGTGCCAGCAGCTTGGCAGACTTCAACTATGGCTACACCTTC.

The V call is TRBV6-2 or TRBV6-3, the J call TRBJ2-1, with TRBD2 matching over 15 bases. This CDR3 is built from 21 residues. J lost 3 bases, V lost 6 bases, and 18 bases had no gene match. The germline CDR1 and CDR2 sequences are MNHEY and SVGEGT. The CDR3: CASSHRQVGTSGRIHYNEQFF. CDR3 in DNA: TGTGCCAGCAGCCATAGACAAGTCGGGACTAGCGGGAGGATCCACTACAATGAGCAGTTCTTC.

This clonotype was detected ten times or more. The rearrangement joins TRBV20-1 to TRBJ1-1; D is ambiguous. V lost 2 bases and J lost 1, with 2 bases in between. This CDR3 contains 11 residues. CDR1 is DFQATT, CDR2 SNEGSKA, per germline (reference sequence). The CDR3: CSARQNTEAFF. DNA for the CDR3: TGCAGTGCTAGACAGAACACTGAAGCTTTCTTT.

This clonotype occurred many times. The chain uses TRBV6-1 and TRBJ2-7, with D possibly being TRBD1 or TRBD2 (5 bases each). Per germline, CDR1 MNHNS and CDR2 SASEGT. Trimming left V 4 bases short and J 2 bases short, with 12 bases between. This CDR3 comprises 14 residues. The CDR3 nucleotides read TGTGCCAGCAGTGGGGACCGACCTCCCTACGAGCAGTACTTC. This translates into CASSGDRPPYEQYF.

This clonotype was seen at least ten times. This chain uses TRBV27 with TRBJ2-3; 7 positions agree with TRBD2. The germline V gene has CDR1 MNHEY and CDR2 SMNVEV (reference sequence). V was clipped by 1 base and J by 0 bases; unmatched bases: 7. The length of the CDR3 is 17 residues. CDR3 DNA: TGTGCCAGCAGTTTATGGTGGGCTAGCGGTAGCACAGATACGCAGTATTTT. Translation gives CASSLWWASGSTDTQYF.

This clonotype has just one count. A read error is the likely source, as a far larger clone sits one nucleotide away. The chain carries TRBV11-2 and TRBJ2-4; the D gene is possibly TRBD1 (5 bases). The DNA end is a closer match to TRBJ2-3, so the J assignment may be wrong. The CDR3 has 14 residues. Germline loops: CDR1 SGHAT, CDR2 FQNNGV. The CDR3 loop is CASSLMYSTGTQYF. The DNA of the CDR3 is TGTGCCAGCAGCTTAATGTACAGCACAGGTACGCAGTATTTT.

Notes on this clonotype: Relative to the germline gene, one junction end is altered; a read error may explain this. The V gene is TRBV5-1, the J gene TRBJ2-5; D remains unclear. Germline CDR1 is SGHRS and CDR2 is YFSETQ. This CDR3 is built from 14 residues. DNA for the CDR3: TGCACCAGCAGCCCCCGGACGGGTGGGGAGACCCAGTACTTC. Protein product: CTSSPRTGGETQYF.

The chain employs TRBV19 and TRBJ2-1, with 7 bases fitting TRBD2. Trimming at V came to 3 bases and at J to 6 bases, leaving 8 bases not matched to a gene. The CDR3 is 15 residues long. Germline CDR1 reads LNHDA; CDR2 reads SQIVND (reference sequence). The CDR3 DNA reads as TGTGCCAGTAGTATGGGGGGGGGGTTTCTCAATGAGCAGTTCTTC. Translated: CASSMGGGFLNEQFF.

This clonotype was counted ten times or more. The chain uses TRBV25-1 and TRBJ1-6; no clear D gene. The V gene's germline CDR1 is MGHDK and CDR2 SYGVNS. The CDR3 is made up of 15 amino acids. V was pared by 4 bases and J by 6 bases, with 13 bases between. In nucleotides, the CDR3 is TGTGCCAGCAGTGCCTCACTAGGGAGTAATTCACCCCTCCACTTT. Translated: CASSASLGSNSPLHF.

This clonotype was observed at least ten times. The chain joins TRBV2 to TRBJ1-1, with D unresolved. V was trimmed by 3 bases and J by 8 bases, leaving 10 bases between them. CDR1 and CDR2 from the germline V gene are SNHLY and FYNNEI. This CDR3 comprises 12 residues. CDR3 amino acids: CASSETVYEAFF. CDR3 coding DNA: TGTGCCAGCAGTGAGACTGTCTACGAAGCTTTCTTT. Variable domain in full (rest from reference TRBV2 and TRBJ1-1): EPEVTQTPSHQVTQMGQEVILRCVPISNHLYFYWYRQILGQKVEFLVSFYNNEISEKSEIFDDQFSVERPDGSNFTLKIRSTKLEDSAMYFCASSETVYEAFFGQGTRLTVV.

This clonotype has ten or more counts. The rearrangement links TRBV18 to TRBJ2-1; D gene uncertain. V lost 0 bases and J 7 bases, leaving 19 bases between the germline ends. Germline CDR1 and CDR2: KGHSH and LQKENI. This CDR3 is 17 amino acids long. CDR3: CASSPPSAVHPWNEQFF. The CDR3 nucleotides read TGTGCCAGCTCACCACCCTCGGCAGTCCATCCGTGGAATGAGCAGTTCTTC.

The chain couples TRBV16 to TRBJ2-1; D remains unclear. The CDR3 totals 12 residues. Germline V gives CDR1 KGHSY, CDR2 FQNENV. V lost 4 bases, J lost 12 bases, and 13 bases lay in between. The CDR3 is CASSLRPLGQFF. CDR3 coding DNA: TGTGCCAGCAGCCTTCGACCCCTGGGGCAGTTCTTC.

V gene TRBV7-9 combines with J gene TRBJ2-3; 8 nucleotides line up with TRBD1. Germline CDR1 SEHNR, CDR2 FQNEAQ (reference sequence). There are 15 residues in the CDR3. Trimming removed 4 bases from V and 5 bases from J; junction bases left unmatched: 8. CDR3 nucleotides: TGTGCCAGCAGCTGGGGGGCAGGGGGCTTAGATACGCAGTATTTT. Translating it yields CASSWGAGGLDTQYF.

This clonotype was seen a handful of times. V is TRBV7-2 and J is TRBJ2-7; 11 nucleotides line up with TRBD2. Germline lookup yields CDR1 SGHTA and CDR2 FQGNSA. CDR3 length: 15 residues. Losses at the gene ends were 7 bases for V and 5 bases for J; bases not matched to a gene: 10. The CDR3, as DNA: TGTGCCAGCACCGATCTAGCGGGAGGTATCAACGAGCAGTACTTC. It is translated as CASTDLAGGINEQYF.

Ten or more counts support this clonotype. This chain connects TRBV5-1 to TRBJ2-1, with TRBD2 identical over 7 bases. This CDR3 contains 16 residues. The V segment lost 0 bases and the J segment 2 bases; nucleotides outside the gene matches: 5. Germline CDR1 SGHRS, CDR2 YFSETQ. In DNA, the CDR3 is TGCGCCAGCAGCTTGGCTCAGCGGGAAGCCTACAATGAGCAGTTCTTC. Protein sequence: CASSLAQREAYNEQFF.

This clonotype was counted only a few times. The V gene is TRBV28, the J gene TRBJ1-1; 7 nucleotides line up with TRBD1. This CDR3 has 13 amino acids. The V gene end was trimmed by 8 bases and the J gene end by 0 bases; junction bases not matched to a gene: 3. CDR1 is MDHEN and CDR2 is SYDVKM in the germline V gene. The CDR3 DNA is TGTGCCAGCGGGACAGAGATGAACACTGAAGCTTTCTTT. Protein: CASGTEMNTEAFF.

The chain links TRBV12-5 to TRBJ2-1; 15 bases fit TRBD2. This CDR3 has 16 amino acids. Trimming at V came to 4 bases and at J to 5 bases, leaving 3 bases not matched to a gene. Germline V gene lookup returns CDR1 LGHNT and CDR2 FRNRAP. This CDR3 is CASGSRTSGGDNEQFF. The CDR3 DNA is TGTGCTAGTGGTTCCCGGACTAGCGGGGGGGACAATGAGCAGTTCTTC.

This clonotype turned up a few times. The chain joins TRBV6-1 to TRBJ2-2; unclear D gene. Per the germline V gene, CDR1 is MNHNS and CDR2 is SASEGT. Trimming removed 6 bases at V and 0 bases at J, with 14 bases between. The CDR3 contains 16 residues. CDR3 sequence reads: CASSRVSRANTGELFF. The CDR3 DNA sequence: TGTGCCAGCAGCCGGGTCTCTCGTGCGAACACCGGGGAGCTGTTTTTT.